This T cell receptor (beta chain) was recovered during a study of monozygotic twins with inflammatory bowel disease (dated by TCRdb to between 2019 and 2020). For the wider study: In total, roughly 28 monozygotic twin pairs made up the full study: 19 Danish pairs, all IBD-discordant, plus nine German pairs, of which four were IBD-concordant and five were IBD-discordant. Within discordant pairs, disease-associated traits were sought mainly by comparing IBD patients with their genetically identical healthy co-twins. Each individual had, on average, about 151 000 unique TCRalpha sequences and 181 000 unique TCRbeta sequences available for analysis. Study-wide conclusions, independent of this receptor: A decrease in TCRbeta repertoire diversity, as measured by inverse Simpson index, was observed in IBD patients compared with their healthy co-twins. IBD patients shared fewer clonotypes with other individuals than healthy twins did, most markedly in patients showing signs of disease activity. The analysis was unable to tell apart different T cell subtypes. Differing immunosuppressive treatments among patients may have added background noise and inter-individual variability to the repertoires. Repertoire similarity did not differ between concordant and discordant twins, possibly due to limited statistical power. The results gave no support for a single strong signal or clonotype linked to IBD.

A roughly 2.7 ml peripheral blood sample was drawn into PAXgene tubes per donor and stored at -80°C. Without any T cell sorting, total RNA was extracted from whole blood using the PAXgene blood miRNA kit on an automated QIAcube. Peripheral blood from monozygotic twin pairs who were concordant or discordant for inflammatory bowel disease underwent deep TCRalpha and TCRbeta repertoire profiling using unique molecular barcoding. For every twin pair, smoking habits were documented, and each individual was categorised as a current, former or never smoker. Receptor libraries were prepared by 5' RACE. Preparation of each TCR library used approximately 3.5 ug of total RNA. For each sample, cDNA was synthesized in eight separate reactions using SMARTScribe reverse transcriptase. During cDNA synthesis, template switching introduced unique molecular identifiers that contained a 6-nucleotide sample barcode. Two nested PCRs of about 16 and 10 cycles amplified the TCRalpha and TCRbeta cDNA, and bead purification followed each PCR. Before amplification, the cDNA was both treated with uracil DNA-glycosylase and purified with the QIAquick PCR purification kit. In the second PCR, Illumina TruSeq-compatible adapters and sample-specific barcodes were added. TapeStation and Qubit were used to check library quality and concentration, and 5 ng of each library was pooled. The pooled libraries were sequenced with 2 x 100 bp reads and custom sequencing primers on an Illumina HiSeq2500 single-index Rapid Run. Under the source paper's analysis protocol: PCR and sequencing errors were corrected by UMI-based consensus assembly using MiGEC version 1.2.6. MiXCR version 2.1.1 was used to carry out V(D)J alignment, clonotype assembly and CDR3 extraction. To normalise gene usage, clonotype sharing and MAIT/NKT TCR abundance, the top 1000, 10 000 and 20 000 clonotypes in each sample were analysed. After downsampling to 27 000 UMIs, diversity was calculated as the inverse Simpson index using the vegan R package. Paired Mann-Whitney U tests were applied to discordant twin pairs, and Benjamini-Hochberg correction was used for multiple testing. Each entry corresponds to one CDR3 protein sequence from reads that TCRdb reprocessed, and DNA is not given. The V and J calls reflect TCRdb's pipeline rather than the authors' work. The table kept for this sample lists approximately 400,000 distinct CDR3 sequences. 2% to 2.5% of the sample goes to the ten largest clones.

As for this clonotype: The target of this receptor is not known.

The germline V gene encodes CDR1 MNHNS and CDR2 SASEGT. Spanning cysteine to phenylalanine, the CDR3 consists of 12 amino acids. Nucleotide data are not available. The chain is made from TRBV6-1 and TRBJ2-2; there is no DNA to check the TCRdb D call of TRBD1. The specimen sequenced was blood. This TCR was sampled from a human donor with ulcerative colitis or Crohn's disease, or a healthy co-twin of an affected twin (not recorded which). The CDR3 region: CASSEPGGELFF.